The clone carrying this T cell receptor (beta chain) has more than one count but fewer than ten. The data stem from a study of T-cell reconstitution after alpha-beta-depleted transplantation in children. Unique molecular identifiers featured in how the TCRbeta library was prepared. TCRdb reanalysed the PCR reads using MiXCR and keeps one entry per CDR3 protein. This table has roughly 420,000 distinct CDR3 sequences, around 15% appearing once. V gave up 2 bases and J gave up 13 bases, with 11 bases separating them. The CDR3 runs 12 residues. Germline assignment: CDR1 LGHDT and CDR2 YNNKEL (reference sequence).

The chain carries TRBV3-1 and TRBJ1-4; D not resolved. Sequenced material: PBMCs, mostly from graft donor cells, taken 360 days after TCRalphabeta/CD19-depleted stem cell transplant. The receptor comes from a boy younger than two who had a stem cell transplant for Wiskott-Aldrich syndrome, so the T cells may come from the graft donor. The CDR3 protein is CASSQRHLRLFF. The DNA of the CDR3 is TGTGCCAGCAGCCAAAGACACTTGAGACTGTTTTTT.